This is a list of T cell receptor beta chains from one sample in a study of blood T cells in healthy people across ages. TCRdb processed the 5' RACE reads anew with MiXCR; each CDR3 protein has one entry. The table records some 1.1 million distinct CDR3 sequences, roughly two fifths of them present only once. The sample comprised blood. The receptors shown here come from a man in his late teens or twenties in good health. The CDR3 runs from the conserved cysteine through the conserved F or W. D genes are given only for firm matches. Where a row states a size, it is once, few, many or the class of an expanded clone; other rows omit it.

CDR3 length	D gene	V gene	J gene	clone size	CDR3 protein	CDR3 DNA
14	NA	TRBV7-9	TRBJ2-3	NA	CASSAGERTDTQYF	TGTGCCAGCAGCGCTGGGGAAAGGACAGATACGCAGTATTTT
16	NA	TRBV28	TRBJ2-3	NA	CASSLQQGLSTDTQYF	TGTGCCAGCAGTTTGCAACAGGGACTCAGCACAGATACGCAGTATTTT
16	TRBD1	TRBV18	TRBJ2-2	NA	CASSPAGTDNTGELFF	TGTGCCAGCTCACCTGCCGGGACAGACAACACCGGGGAGCTGTTTTTT
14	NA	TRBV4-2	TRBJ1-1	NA	CASSQERENTEAFF	TGTGCCAGCAGCCAAGAACGAGAGAACACTGAAGCTTTCTTT
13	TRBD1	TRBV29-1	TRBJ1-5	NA	CSAAGQGNQPQHF	TGCAGCGCCGCCGGACAGGGTAATCAGCCCCAGCATTTT
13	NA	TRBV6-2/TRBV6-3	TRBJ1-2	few	CATLTERRHGYTF	TGTGCCACCTTAACTGAGAGAAGACATGGCTACACCTTC
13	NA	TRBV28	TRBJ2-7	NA	CASRSSGLLGQYF	TGTGCCAGCAGGTCAAGCGGTCTGCTGGGGCAGTACTTC
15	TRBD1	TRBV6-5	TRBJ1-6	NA	CATMDRALRNSPLHF	TGTGCCACCATGGACAGGGCCCTTAGAAATTCACCCCTCCACTTT
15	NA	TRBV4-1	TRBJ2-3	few	CASSQDREFGDTQYF	TGCGCCAGCAGCCAAGACAGGGAGTTTGGGGATACGCAGTATTTT
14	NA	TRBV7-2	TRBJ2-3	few	CASSLDYNTDTQYF	TGTGCCAGCAGCTTAGATTACAACACAGATACGCAGTATTTT
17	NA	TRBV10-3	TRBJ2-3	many	CAISESTPGASTDTQYF	TGTGCCATCAGTGAGTCGACGCCGGGGGCAAGCACAGATACGCAGTATTTT
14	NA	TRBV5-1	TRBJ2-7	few	CASSKDYSYNEQYF	TGCGCCAGCAGCAAGGACTACTCCTACAATGAGCAGTACTTC
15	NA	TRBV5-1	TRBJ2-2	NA	CASSHLNRDTGELFF	TGCGCCAGCAGCCATCTAAACAGGGACACCGGGGAGCTGTTTTTT
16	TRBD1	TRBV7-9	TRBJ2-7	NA	CASSLRAGGEGSEQYF	TGTGCCAGCAGCTTAAGAGCAGGGGGCGAAGGTAGTGAGCAGTACTTC
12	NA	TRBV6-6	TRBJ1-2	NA	CASSYTGAGYTF	TGTGCCAGCAGTTACACGGGCGCCGGCTACACCTTC
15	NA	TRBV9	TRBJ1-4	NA	CASSVDPGENEKLFF	TGTGCCAGCAGCGTAGACCCAGGGGAAAATGAAAAACTGTTTTTT
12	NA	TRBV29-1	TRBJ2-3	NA	CSVERAADTQYF	TGCAGCGTTGAGAGGGCGGCGGATACGCAGTATTTT
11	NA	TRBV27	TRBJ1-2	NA	CASRARYGYTF	TGTGCCAGCAGGGCCCGCTATGGCTACACCTTC
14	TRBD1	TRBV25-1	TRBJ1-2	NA	CASSGTGRYCGYTF	TGTGCCAGCAGTGGGACAGGGAGGTACTGTGGCTACACCTTC
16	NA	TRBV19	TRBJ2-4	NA	CASSIPTGAAKNIQYF	TGTGCCAGTAGTATCCCAACGGGAGCAGCCAAAAACATTCAGTACTTC